The entry below describes one TCR beta chain. This clonotype has only a few counts. No cognate antigen has been identified for it. No quality values exist for individual bases; no much larger clone is one base distant. The germline V gene provides CDR1 SGHRS and CDR2 YFSETQ. Clipping removes 0 bases from V and 5 bases from J, with 2 as the unmatched junction base count. The CDR3 measures 15 amino acids from cysteine to phenylalanine. Just CDR3 DNA is preserved here, 45 bases in frame from base 1. This sample was included in a study of response to subunit inactivated influenza vaccine (dated 2018 in TCRdb). Study-wide context: The study used deep quantitative T cell receptor repertoire profiling to track responses to a trivalent subunit inactivated influenza vaccine.

Study-level results and caveats: It was suggested by the authors that each seasonal influenza vaccination may recruit only a limited number of new T cells.

The library was made by RT-PCR. TCRdb records Illumina HiSeq 2500 as the sequencer. TCRdb ran its own pipeline on the public reads, namely fastp trimming at Q25 and MiXCR clone calling, and kept in-frame beta chains. Under each unique CDR3 protein, matching rows form one entry showing the most common genes and DNA. For this sample the table gives about 520,000 distinct CDR3 sequences, of which approximately 24% were detected only once. The ten largest clonotypes hold approximately 2% of the sample. Sample: CD4+ T cells sorted from PBMCs, taken roughly 5 days after vaccination. The TCR comes from a man aged 50 to 60 who received an inactivated influenza vaccine. Donor details come from another sample of the same person, matched by shared clones. The chain joins TRBV5-1 to TRBJ1-1; a stretch of 12 junction bases matches TRBD1. The CDR3 amino acid sequence is: CASSLGGQGATEAFF. The DNA reads as follows: TGCGCCAGCAGCTTGGGGGGACAGGGGGCGACTGAAGCTTTCTTT.